This record looks at one TCR beta chain sequence and its context. Its specificity is unknown. In each sample, about 100,000 TCR templates were assayed. Libraries were prepared by immunoSEQ multiplex PCR; TCRdb keeps only in-frame clonotypes and omits some of them. Of about 110,000 clones in the sample, 92% are singletons; the top ten hold about 1.5%. This entry belongs to a study of siplizumab effects on memory and regulatory T cells. Study-wide findings and caveats: Naive T cells apparently outstripped memory cells in diversity and seemed major alloresponse contributors. Treg origin accounted for an average of 68.8% of mappable alloreactive CD4+ clones with siplizumab and 25% to 30% in controls.

J lost 6 bases, V lost 5 bases, and 13 bases had no gene match. Germline values: CDR1 SNHLY, CDR2 FYNNEI. The CDR3 sequence is 16 residues long. The clonotype originates from a human donor in good health. J is TRBJ1-1 and V is TRBV2; 9 bases match TRBD1. Material for sequencing was CD4+ T cells sorted from blood. CDR3 in amino acids: CASSPDLNRGLAEAFF. The CDR3, as DNA: TGTGCCAGCAGTCCGGACCTAAACAGGGGGCTTGCTGAAGCTTTCTTT.